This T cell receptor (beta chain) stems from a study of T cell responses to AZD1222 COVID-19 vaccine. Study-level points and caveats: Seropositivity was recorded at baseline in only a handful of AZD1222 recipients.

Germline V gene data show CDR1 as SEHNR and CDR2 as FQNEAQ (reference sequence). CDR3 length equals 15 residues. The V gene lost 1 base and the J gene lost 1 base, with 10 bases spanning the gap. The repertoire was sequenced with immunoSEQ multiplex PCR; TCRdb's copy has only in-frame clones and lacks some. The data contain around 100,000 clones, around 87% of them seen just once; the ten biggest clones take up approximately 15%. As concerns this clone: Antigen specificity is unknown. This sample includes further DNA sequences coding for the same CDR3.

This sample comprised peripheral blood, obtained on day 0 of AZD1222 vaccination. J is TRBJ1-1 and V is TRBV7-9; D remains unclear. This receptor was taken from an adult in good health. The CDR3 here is CASSLGSGSNTEAFF. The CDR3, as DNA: TGTGCCAGCAGCTTAGGCTCCGGGTCGAACACTGAAGCTTTCTTT.